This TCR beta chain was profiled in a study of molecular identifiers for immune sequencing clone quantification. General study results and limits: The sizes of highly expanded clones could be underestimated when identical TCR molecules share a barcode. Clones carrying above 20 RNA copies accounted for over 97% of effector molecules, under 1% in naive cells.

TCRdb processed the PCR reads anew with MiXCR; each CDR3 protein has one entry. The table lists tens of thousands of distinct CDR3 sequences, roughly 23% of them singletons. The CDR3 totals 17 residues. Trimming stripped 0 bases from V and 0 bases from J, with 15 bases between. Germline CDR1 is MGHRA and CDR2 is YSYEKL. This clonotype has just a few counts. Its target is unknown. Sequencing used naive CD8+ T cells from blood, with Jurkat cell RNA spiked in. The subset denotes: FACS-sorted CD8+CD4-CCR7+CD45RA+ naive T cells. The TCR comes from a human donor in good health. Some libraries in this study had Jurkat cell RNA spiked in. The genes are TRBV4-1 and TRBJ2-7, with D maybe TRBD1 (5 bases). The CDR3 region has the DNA TGCGCCAGCAGCCAAGAATCTGCAGGGATCATCTCCTACGAGCAGTACTTC. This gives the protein CASSQESAGIISYEQYF.